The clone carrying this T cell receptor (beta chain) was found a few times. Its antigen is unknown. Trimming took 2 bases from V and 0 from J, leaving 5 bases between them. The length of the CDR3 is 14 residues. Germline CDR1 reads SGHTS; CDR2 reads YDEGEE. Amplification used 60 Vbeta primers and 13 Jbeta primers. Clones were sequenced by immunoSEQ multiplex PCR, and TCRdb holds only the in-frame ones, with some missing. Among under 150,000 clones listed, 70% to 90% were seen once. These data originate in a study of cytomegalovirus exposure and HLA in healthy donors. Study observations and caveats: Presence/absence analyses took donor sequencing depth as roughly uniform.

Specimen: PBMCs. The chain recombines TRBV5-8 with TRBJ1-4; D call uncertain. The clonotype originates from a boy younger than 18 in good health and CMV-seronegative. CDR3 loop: CASSLIATNEKLFF. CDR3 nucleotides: TGTGCCAGCAGCTTAATAGCAACTAATGAAAAACTGTTTTTT.